The 20 T cell receptor beta chains below were found in one sample sequenced in a study of T cell repertoires in cytomegalovirus infection. Their recognized antigens are unknown. From the reads, TCRdb called clonotypes with MiXCR, one entry per CDR3 protein. The table has approximately 500,000 distinct CDR3 sequences, 33% seen once. The sample in question was cultured PBMCs, obtained from culture after CMV antigen stimulation. The receptors derive from a human donor in good health (CMV status not recorded). Some clones in this sample may be carry-over from other donors' samples.

The chain links TRBV6-2 or TRBV6-3 to TRBJ2-3; 8 nucleotides match TRBD2. The germline gives CDR1 MNHEY, CDR2 SVGEGT. With V trimmed by 4 bases and J by 0 bases, 6 bases remained unmatched. The CDR3 spans 16 residues. The CDR3 DNA reads as TGTGCCAGCAGTTCACACGGGAGGGAGAGCACAGATACGCAGTATTTT. Translated, it gives CASSSHGRESTDTQYF.

This sequence joins TRBV4-3 and TRBJ1-6; 7 bases map to TRBD1. V was clipped by 1 base and J by 9 bases; unmatched bases: 3. Germline V gene sequence: CDR1 LGHNA, CDR2 YSLEER. This CDR3 contains 14 residues. CDR3 nucleotides: TGCGCCAGCAGCCAAGCCAGGGGGTCTTCACCCCTCCACTTT. Amino acid sequence: CASSQARGSSPLHF.

The chain uses TRBV6-5 and TRBJ1-5, with D possibly TRBD1 on 6 matching bases. The V gene's germline CDR1 is MNHEY and CDR2 SVGAGI. The CDR3 covers 14 residues. V was cut by 7 bases and J by 9 bases, with 19 bases left in between. CDR3 coding DNA: TGTGCCAGCACCATCACGAAGGGGGTCCCGCCCCAGCATTTT. It specifies CASTITKGVPPQHF.

This clonotype appeared a few times. V and J are TRBV19 and TRBJ2-3, with TRBD1 matching over 8 bases. Trimming cost V 4 bases and J 1 base; bases outside gene matches: 10. The CDR3 loop spans 17 amino acids. CDR1 and CDR2 from the germline V gene are LNHDA and SQIVND (reference sequence). The CDR3 loop reads CASSNFPGTGRTDTQYF. The CDR3, as DNA: TGTGCCAGTAGTAACTTCCCCGGGACAGGACGCACAGATACGCAGTATTTT. Drawing the rest from reference TRBV19 and TRBJ2-3, the complete variable domain is DGGITQSPKYLFRKEGQNVTLSCEQNLNHDAMYWYRQDPGQGLRLIYYSQIVNDFQKGDIAEGYSVSREKKESFPLTVTSAQKNPTAFYLCASSNFPGTGRTDTQYFGPGTRLTVL.

This clonotype came up a few times. The chain links TRBV30 to TRBJ1-5, with 8 bases fitting TRBD1. Germline trimming cut 4 bases from V and 2 bases from J; bases unmatched to any gene: 1. The germline V gene has CDR1 GTSNPN and CDR2 SVGIG (reference sequence). The CDR3 contains 13 residues. This CDR3 is CAWKGQGNQPQHF. The CDR3 region has the DNA TGTGCCTGGAAGGGACAGGGCAATCAGCCCCAGCATTTT. The complete variable domain, with remaining parts taken from reference TRBV30 and TRBJ1-5, reads SQTIHQWPATLVQPVGSPLSLECTVEGTSNPNLYWYRQAAGRGLQLLFYSVGIGQISSEVPQNLSASRPQDRQFILSSKKLLLSDSGFYLCAWKGQGNQPQHFGDGTRLSIL.

The chain employs TRBV7-2 and TRBJ2-7; 10 nucleotides agree with TRBD2. Unmatched junction bases numbered 4, after V lost 1 base and J lost 4 bases. The CDR3 has 15 amino acids. Germline values: CDR1 SGHTA, CDR2 FQGNSA. CDR3 nucleotides: TGTGCCAGCAGCTTAGAACTAGCGGGACCTTACGAGCAGTACGTC. Amino acids: CASSLELAGPYEQYV.

The CDR3 region is CASSEGGLAGEQYF. CDR3 nucleotide sequence: TGTGCCAGCAGCGAGGGAGGACTAGCGGGAGAGCAGTACTTC. V and J are TRBV9 and TRBJ2-5; 13 nucleotides line up with TRBD2. Looked up from germline, CDR1 is SGDLS and CDR2 is YYNGEE. This CDR3 spans 14 amino acids. V was pared by 3 bases and J by 11 bases, with 7 bases of the junction left unmatched.

This clonotype came up a few times. The rearrangement uses TRBV12-3 or TRBV12-4 and TRBJ2-3; D may match TRBD1 or TRBD2 (5 bases each). V was trimmed by 5 bases and J by 4 bases, leaving 16 bases between them. The CDR3 is made up of 15 amino acids. The CDR3 is CASSTSLGTADTQYF. CDR3 coding DNA: TGTGCCAGCAGTACCTCCCTGGGGACGGCAGATACGCAGTATTTT.

This clonotype was found a few times. Written as DNA, the CDR3 is TGTGCCAGCAGTTCGGACAGACCCTCTGGGGCCAACGTCCTGACTTTC. Translated, it gives CASSSDRPSGANVLTF. This chain connects TRBV12-3 or TRBV12-4 to TRBJ2-6; tentatively, D is TRBD1 (6 bases). Trimming took off 4 bases at V and 0 bases at J, with 10 bases between the two ends. CDR3 size: 16 residues.

The gene calls are TRBV28 and TRBJ2-5, with a weak D call TRBD2 (5 bases). This CDR3 spans 13 amino acids. CDR1 MDHEN and CDR2 SYDVKM come from the germline V gene. With 8 bases removed from V and 5 bases from J, the gap between germline ends came to 15 bases. CDR3: CASWRSIRETQYF. CDR3 bases: TGTGCCAGCTGGAGGAGCATTCGGGAGACCCAGTACTTC. Combining the CDR3 with reference TRBV28 and TRBJ2-5 gives the whole variable domain DVKVTQSSRYLVKRTGEKVFLECVQDMDHENMFWYRQDPGLGLRLIYFSYDVKMKEKGDIPEGYSVSREKKERFSLILESASTNQTSMYLCASWRSIRETQYFGPGTRLLVL.

The rearrangement joins TRBV27 to TRBJ2-7, with 7 positions matching TRBD2. The CDR3 extends over 14 amino acids. Germline CDR1 reads MNHEY; CDR2 reads SMNVEV (reference sequence). V gave up 8 bases and J gave up 2 bases; unmatched junction bases: 9. Here the CDR3 reads CASGEAGFTYEQYF. In nucleotides, the CDR3 is TGTGCCAGCGGCGAAGCGGGGTTTACCTACGAGCAGTACTTC.

This clonotype was seen only once. The genes are TRBV7-2 and TRBJ2-5, with 10 bases that match TRBD2. CDR1 and CDR2 from the germline V gene are SGHTA and FQGNSA. The CDR3 totals 16 residues. Trimming cost V 1 base and J 4 bases; bases outside gene matches: 6. In DNA, the CDR3 is TGTGCCAGCAGCTTAGATTCTAGCGGGAGTTCAGAGACCCAGTACTTC. Its protein is CASSLDSSGSSETQYF.

The chain carries TRBV20-1 and TRBJ2-3; no definite D call. The V gene lost 3 bases and the J gene lost 5 bases, with 15 bases spanning the gap. The CDR3 is 14 amino acids. Per germline, CDR1 DFQATT and CDR2 SNEGSKA (reference sequence). The CDR3 sequence: CSARDRTLGDTQYF. The DNA for the CDR3 is TGCAGTGCTAGGGACCGGACCCTCGGAGATACGCAGTATTTT.

This sequence joins TRBV5-1 and TRBJ2-5; 11 bases fit TRBD2. The CDR3 extends over 16 amino acids. The junction had 8 bases not matched to a gene; V was cut back by 5 bases and J by 2 bases. Per the germline V gene, CDR1 is SGHRS and CDR2 is YFSETQ. CDR3 loop: CASRVGLAVPQETQYF. CDR3 nucleotides: TGCGCCAGCAGAGTGGGACTAGCGGTTCCTCAAGAGACCCAGTACTTC.

The V and J genes are TRBV20-1 and TRBJ2-7; D gene ambiguous. V lost 0 bases to trimming and J lost 9 bases, with 9 bases between them. The CDR3 totals 11 residues. Germline-derived CDR1 and CDR2 are DFQATT and SNEGSKA (reference sequence). CDR3 DNA sequence: TGCAGTGCTAGAGATAGCCCCGGGCAGTACTTC. Amino acids: CSARDSPGQYF.

The table lists this clonotype with a few counts. The chain joins TRBV7-8 to TRBJ1-2, with 8 bases identical to TRBD1. V was pared by 2 bases and J by 7 bases, with 6 bases of the junction left unmatched. The CDR3 loop spans 14 amino acids. Per germline, CDR1 SGHVS and CDR2 FQNEAQ. The CDR3 DNA reads TGTGCCAGCAGCTTATTAGACAGGGGTCGTGGCTACACCTTC. It specifies CASSLLDRGRGYTF.

Only a few counts were recorded for this clonotype. The chain is built from TRBV27 and TRBJ1-1, with TRBD1 identical over 8 bases. V gave up 8 bases and J gave up 0 bases; unmatched junction bases: 8. The CDR3 covers 15 residues. CDR1 and CDR2 from the germline V gene are MNHEY and SMNVEV (reference sequence). The CDR3 coding sequence is TGTGCCAGCTTCATTTACAGGGGGTTGAACACTGAAGCTTTCTTT. This gives the protein CASFIYRGLNTEAFF.

This clonotype was counted a few times. The chain links TRBV20-1 to TRBJ2-1; 13 positions agree with TRBD2. Germline assignment: CDR1 DFQATT and CDR2 SNEGSKA (reference sequence). V lost 6 bases to trimming and J lost 9 bases; unmatched junction nucleotides: 11. This CDR3 is 15 amino acids long. In DNA form, the CDR3 reads TGCAGTGCGACCGTAGGACTAGCGGGAGTAGGTGAGCAGTTCTTC. The encoded protein is CSATVGLAGVGEQFF.

The genes are TRBV6-6 and TRBJ1-5; D is unclear. V was pared by 2 bases and J by 7 bases, with 9 bases between. This CDR3 is 13 amino acids long. Germline lookup yields CDR1 MNHNY and CDR2 SVGAGI (reference sequence). The CDR3 protein is CASSYSPGQPQHF. The CDR3 DNA reads TGTGCCAGCAGTTACAGTCCGGGACAGCCCCAGCATTTT.

The chain has TRBV5-5 and TRBJ1-5, with D perhaps matching TRBD1 (6 bases). V dropped 4 bases and J dropped 3 bases, with 17 bases sitting between them. The CDR3 runs 16 residues. Germline values: CDR1 SGHKS, CDR2 YYEKEE (reference sequence). This CDR3 is CASSRGGTGTNQPQHF. The CDR3 bases are TGTGCCAGCAGCCGAGGAGGCACAGGGACCAATCAGCCCCAGCATTTT.